One and the same sample provided the 16 T cell receptor beta chains below, sequenced in a study of CD8+ T cells in alopecia areata. Extraction and reverse transcription of RNA yielded cDNA as the sequencing template. TCRdb keeps only in-frame clones here, not all; method: immunoSEQ multiplex PCR. The repertoire has 100,000 to 120,000 clones, approximately 50% of them found once; the top ten carry about 23%. Sequencing was performed on NKG2D-low CD8+ T cells sorted from blood. The source of these receptors is a human donor with alopecia areata.

The chain carries TRBV27 and TRBJ2-5; 7 nucleotides line up with TRBD2. The V and J ends lost 4 bases and 4 bases, in that order; junction bases with no gene match: 3. CDR1 is MNHEY and CDR2 is SMNVEV in the germline V gene (reference sequence). The CDR3 runs 13 residues. CDR3 loop: CASSYGLGETQYF. In DNA, the CDR3 is TGTGCCAGCAGTTACGGACTAGGAGAGACCCAGTACTTC.

This sequence joins TRBV28 and TRBJ1-1; the D gene is possibly TRBD1 (5 bases). Germline loops: CDR1 MDHEN, CDR2 SYDVKM. V was shortened by 2 bases and J by 4 bases, with 14 bases between the two germline ends. The CDR3 length is 15 residues. DNA for the CDR3: TGTGCCAGCAGTTTACCCAGGGCCGGGAGCACTGAAGCTTTCTTT. Translating it yields CASSLPRAGSTEAFF.

This clone was detected only a few times. The V gene is TRBV4-1, the J gene TRBJ2-2, with D possibly TRBD1 on 5 matching bases. V lost 1 base and J 7 bases, leaving 13 bases between the germline ends. The CDR3 covers 15 residues. CDR1 and CDR2 (germline): MGHRA, YSYEKL. CDR3 sequence (DNA): TGCGCCAGCAGCCAAGTGGTGGGGCGGAGCGGGGAGCTGTTTTTT. Translating it yields CASSQVVGRSGELFF.

This CDR3 reads CASSATSGEAETQYF. The CDR3 coding sequence is TGTGCCAGCAGCGCTACTAGCGGGGAGGCAGAGACCCAGTACTTC. The chain has TRBV2 and TRBJ2-5; TRBD2 matches at 10 bases. V dropped 6 bases and J dropped 4; count of bases not matched to a gene: 8. From germline, CDR1 is SNHLY and CDR2 FYNNEI. There are 15 residues in the CDR3.

About this clone itself: One end of the junction varies from germline; a read error may be responsible. The chain is built from TRBV5-1 and TRBJ2-3; 8 bases match TRBD1. The length of the CDR3 is 13 residues. Germline V gives CDR1 SGHRS, CDR2 YFSETQ. The CDR3 coding sequence is TGCGCCAGCAGCTTGGCCGTCGAGACAGGGGAGGATTTT. It encodes CASSLAVETGEDF.

This clone occurred a few times. The J gene is TRBJ2-3, the V gene TRBV11-2; 8 nucleotides align to TRBD2. The CDR3 runs 19 residues. Germline CDR1 reads SGHAT; CDR2 reads FQNNGV. The V and J ends lost 6 bases and 2 bases, in that order; junction bases with no gene match: 19. The CDR3 nucleotides are TGTGCCAGCAGAATCGCGCCGGGAGGGTTTCAGACCCACACAGATACGCAGTATTTT. This encodes CASRIAPGGFQTHTDTQYF.

Concerning this clone itself: The sample carries other DNA sequences with the same CDR3. The chain joins TRBV2 to TRBJ1-2; TRBD1 matches at 8 bases. V dropped 8 bases and J dropped 4; count of bases not matched to a gene: 6. This CDR3 is 13 amino acids long. Germline V gene data show CDR1 as SNHLY and CDR2 as FYNNEI. The CDR3 nucleotides read TGTGCCAGCCGGAGCGGACAGGGCTATGGCTACACCTTC. Protein sequence: CASRSGQGYGYTF.

The chain combines TRBV10-3 with TRBJ2-1; 10 bases line up with TRBD2. The CDR3 consists of 11 residues. Trimming at V came to 2 bases and at J to 15 bases, leaving 1 base not matched to a gene. Germline V gene sequence: CDR1 ENHRY, CDR2 SYGVKD. The CDR3 nucleotides read TGTGCCATCAGTGAGGGGACTAGCGCGTTCTTC. It yields the protein CAISEGTSAFF.

V gene TRBV5-6 combines with J gene TRBJ2-1; 11 nucleotides match TRBD1. The germline V gene has CDR1 SGHDT and CDR2 YYEEEE. V lost 0 bases to trimming and J lost 3 bases; unmatched junction nucleotides: 5. The CDR3 extends over 17 amino acids. The CDR3 loop reads CASSLEGQGGIYNEQFF. The CDR3 coding sequence is TGTGCCAGCAGCTTGGAGGGACAGGGGGGCATCTACAATGAGCAGTTCTTC.

The rearrangement joins TRBV29-1 to TRBJ1-2; D is perhaps TRBD1 (6 bases). The germline gives CDR1 SQVTM, CDR2 ANQGSEA. The CDR3 sequence is 16 residues long. Trimming pared 0 bases from V and 4 bases from J, leaving 18 bases between. Here the CDR3 DNA reads TGCAGCGTTGAAGATCCACCTCGGGACACTTCCTATGGCTACACCTTC. It encodes CSVEDPPRDTSYGYTF.

The chain joins TRBV5-6 to TRBJ2-1; D uncertain. CDR1 is SGHDT and CDR2 is YYEEEE in the germline V gene. V was clipped by 3 bases and J by 8 bases, with 9 bases between them. There are 12 residues in the CDR3. This CDR3 is CASSYWSDEQFF. The CDR3 region has the DNA TGTGCCAGCAGCTACTGGTCTGATGAGCAGTTCTTC.

This clone turned up a few times. The chain employs TRBV25-1 and TRBJ2-5, with D uncertain. Near its end, the DNA agrees better with TRBJ2-7, so the J call may be wrong. Germline V gives CDR1 MGHDK, CDR2 SYGVNS. The CDR3 contains 13 residues. CDR3 bases: TGTGCCAGCAGTGAATTGGGCAGCTACGAGCAGTACTTC. Its protein is CASSELGSYEQYF.

The rearrangement links TRBV2 to TRBJ2-5, with TRBD2 matching over 8 bases. The V gene end was trimmed by 7 bases and the J gene end by 4 bases; junction bases not matched to a gene: 8. Germline V CDR1 and CDR2: SNHLY, FYNNEI. The CDR3 is 14 residues long. The CDR3 protein is CASIPGGPGETQYF. CDR3 coding DNA: TGTGCCAGCATCCCGGGAGGGCCCGGAGAGACCCAGTACTTC.

This chain joins TRBV30 and TRBJ2-1; TRBD2 might be the D (6 bases). The germline V gene encodes CDR1 GTSNPN and CDR2 SVGIG (reference sequence). Between the trimmed V and J ends, which lost 2 bases and 4 bases, there was a span of 9 bases. The length of the CDR3 is 13 residues. The DNA of the CDR3 is TGTGCCTGGAGTCAGACTAGTTACAATGAGCAGTTCTTC. Its translation: CAWSQTSYNEQFF. Variable domain in full (rest from reference TRBV30 and TRBJ2-1): SQTIHQWPATLVQPVGSPLSLECTVEGTSNPNLYWYRQAAGRGLQLLFYSVGIGQISSEVPQNLSASRPQDRQFILSSKKLLLSDSGFYLCAWSQTSYNEQFFGPGTRLTVL.

The V and J genes are TRBV4-1 and TRBJ2-3; D is uncertain. Trimming stripped 4 bases from V and 8 bases from J, with 13 bases between. CDR1 and CDR2 (germline): MGHRA, YSYEKL. The CDR3 length is 13 residues. DNA of the CDR3: TGCGCCAGCAGCCCGCACGTAGGTGGTACGCAGTATTTT. This sequence encodes CASSPHVGGTQYF.

The rearrangement links TRBV18 to TRBJ2-7; D remains ambiguous. Germline V gene lookup returns CDR1 KGHSH and CDR2 LQKENI. V lost 5 bases and J lost 2, with 16 bases in between. The CDR3 is 15 amino acids. The CDR3 here is CASSSPHMGTYEQYF. CDR3 DNA: TGTGCCAGCTCATCCCCCCACATGGGGACCTACGAGCAGTACTTC.